The text below deals with one T cell receptor (beta chain). What it binds is unknown. This entry comes from a study of lymphopenia after photon versus proton radiotherapy. Study results and caveats: In patients who died, overall survival fell as post-nadir TCR diversity dropped more. Proton therapy kept repertoires fairly stable, unlike photons, which gained effector/memory cells. After lymphocyte nadir, photon-treated repertoires showed oligoclonal expansion, especially CD8+ Temra.

Generated by immunoSEQ multiplex PCR, the TCRdb table keeps only in-frame clones and is missing some. Among tens of thousands of clones listed, 80% to 90% were seen once. This sample comprised peripheral blood, obtained from a patient treated with proton-based radiotherapy. This sequence originates from a man aged 55-75 years with pancreatic cancer.

CDR3 coding DNA: TGTGCCAGCAGAACCATCCGAGGGGGCCTCTCTGGAAACACCATATATTTT. This encodes CASRTIRGGLSGNTIYF. The V gene is TRBV28, the J gene TRBJ1-3; 7 nucleotides match TRBD1. Germline CDR1 reads MDHEN; CDR2 reads SYDVKM. V shed 6 bases, J shed 0 bases, and the junction held 11 bases outside the gene matches. CDR3 length equals 17 residues. Complete variable domain (other parts from reference TRBV28 and TRBJ1-3): DVKVTQSSRYLVKRTGEKVFLECVQDMDHENMFWYRQDPGLGLRLIYFSYDVKMKEKGDIPEGYSVSREKKERFSLILESASTNQTSMYLCASRTIRGGLSGNTIYFGEGSWLTVV.